These T cell receptor beta chains were read from a single sample in a study of CD8+ T cells in alopecia areata. Only in-frame clones appear in the TCRdb table, and some are missing; sequencing was by immunoSEQ multiplex PCR. The profile shows 90,000 to 120,000 clones, roughly 84% of them singletons. Sequences were derived from CD8+ T cells sorted from blood, sampled at week 24, from a patient treated with tofacitinib. The receptors were gathered from a human donor with alopecia areata. Both conserved end residues are part of each CDR3. D genes are given only for firm matches. Expanded clones get a size class; other rows say once, few or many, or leave the size out.

J gene: TRBJ1-2; clone size: -; D gene: TRBD1; V gene: TRBV10-3; CDR3 DNA: TGTGCCATCAGCTCGGGCCCGTCCGGGACAGGGGGTTTTTTAATCTATGGCTACACCTTC; CDR3 protein: CAISSGPSGTGGFLIYGYTF
J gene: TRBJ2-7; clone size: -; D gene: -; V gene: TRBV6-6; CDR3 DNA: TGTGCCAGCAGTCCCGAGGACGAGCAGTACTTC; CDR3 protein: CASSPEDEQYF
J gene: TRBJ1-5; clone size: -; D gene: -; V gene: TRBV19; CDR3 DNA: TGTGCCACCCGGAATCGGGGCAATCAGCCCCAGCATTTT; CDR3 protein: CATRNRGNQPQHF
J gene: TRBJ2-1; clone size: -; D gene: -; V gene: TRBV18; CDR3 DNA: TGTGCCAGCTCACCGTCATGGGATGAGCAGTTCTTC; CDR3 protein: CASSPSWDEQFF
J gene: TRBJ2-2; clone size: -; D gene: -; V gene: TRBV7-8; CDR3 DNA: TGTGCCAGCAGCTTAGCACTAGTCGCCGGGGAGCTGTCTTTT; CDR3 protein: CASSLALVAGELSF
J gene: TRBJ2-5; clone size: -; D gene: -; V gene: TRBV6-5; CDR3 DNA: TGTGCCAGCAGCCCCAGGGAAACTGAGACCCAGTACTTC; CDR3 protein: CASSPRETETQYF
J gene: TRBJ1-2; clone size: -; D gene: TRBD1; V gene: TRBV9; CDR3 DNA: TGTGCCAGCAGCGAGGGAAACAGGGGGAACTATGGCTACACCTTC; CDR3 protein: CASSEGNRGNYGYTF
J gene: TRBJ2-7; clone size: -; D gene: -; V gene: TRBV6-6; CDR3 DNA: TGTGCCAGCAGTTCCTCACAGGGCTACGAGCAGTACTTC; CDR3 protein: CASSSSQGYEQYF
J gene: TRBJ2-1; clone size: few; D gene: TRBD1; V gene: TRBV7-9; CDR3 DNA: TGTGCCAGCAGCTCGGACAGGGAAGATGAGCAGTTCTTC; CDR3 protein: CASSSDREDEQFF
J gene: TRBJ2-1; clone size: -; D gene: -; V gene: TRBV6-1; CDR3 DNA: TGTGCCAGCACTATTCCGGGCTACAATGAGCAGTTCTTC; CDR3 protein: CASTIPGYNEQFF
J gene: TRBJ2-5; clone size: -; D gene: TRBD1; V gene: TRBV7-9; CDR3 DNA: TGTGCCAGCAGCTCTACGACAGGGAATTTTGTGGAGACCCAGTACTTC; CDR3 protein: CASSSTTGNFVETQYF
J gene: TRBJ2-7; clone size: -; D gene: TRBD1; V gene: TRBV29-1; CDR3 DNA: TGCAGCGTTGAAGGGACGACAGGGGCTGACTACGAGCAGTACTTC; CDR3 protein: CSVEGTTGADYEQYF
J gene: TRBJ1-2; clone size: -; D gene: -; V gene: TRBV29-1; CDR3 DNA: TGCAGCGTTGGAGGGGGAGGCGGCTACACCTTC; CDR3 protein: CSVGGGGGYTF
J gene: TRBJ2-7; clone size: -; D gene: TRBD1; V gene: TRBV5-6; CDR3 DNA: TGTGCCAGCAGCCGACAGGGCTACGAGCAGTACTTC; CDR3 protein: CASSRQGYEQYF
J gene: TRBJ2-7; clone size: -; D gene: -; V gene: TRBV4-1; CDR3 DNA: TGCGCCAGCAGCCAGGCGACAGGTCGCTCCTACGAGCAGTACTTC; CDR3 protein: CASSQATGRSYEQYF
J gene: TRBJ1-5; clone size: few; D gene: -; V gene: TRBV7-2; CDR3 DNA: TGTGCCAGCAGCCCCTCGGCGGGTCAGCCCCAGCATTTT; CDR3 protein: CASSPSAGQPQHF
J gene: TRBJ2-2; clone size: -; D gene: -; V gene: TRBV29-1; CDR3 DNA: TGCAGCGCCAGGACAGTGAACACCGGGGAGCTGTTTTTT; CDR3 protein: CSARTVNTGELFF
J gene: TRBJ2-7; clone size: -; D gene: TRBD1; V gene: TRBV29-1; CDR3 DNA: TGCAGCGTGGAGGACAGGAACTACGAGCAGTACTTC; CDR3 protein: CSVEDRNYEQYF
J gene: TRBJ2-7; clone size: once; D gene: -; V gene: TRBV29-1; CDR3 DNA: TGCAGCGTTGAAAACCCCGGAACAGGGTCCTACGAGCAGTACTTC; CDR3 protein: CSVENPGTGSYEQYF
J gene: TRBJ2-4; clone size: -; D gene: -; V gene: TRBV29-1; CDR3 DNA: TGCAGCGTTGAAATCGCAGGGGCGAACATTCAGTACTTC; CDR3 protein: CSVEIAGANIQYF
J gene: TRBJ1-5; clone size: -; D gene: TRBD1; V gene: TRBV2; CDR3 DNA: TGTGCCAGCAGGCATGGGGACAGGGCTAATCAGCCCCAGCATTTT; CDR3 protein: CASRHGDRANQPQHF
J gene: TRBJ2-1; clone size: -; D gene: -; V gene: TRBV5-1; CDR3 DNA: TGCGCCAGCAGCCAGGGGACTTCCTACAATGAGCAGTTCTTC; CDR3 protein: CASSQGTSYNEQFF
J gene: TRBJ2-1; clone size: -; D gene: TRBD2; V gene: TRBV2; CDR3 DNA: TGTGCCAGCAGTGAACCGGCGGGGGGCTACAATGAGCAGTTCTTC; CDR3 protein: CASSEPAGGYNEQFF
J gene: TRBJ2-3; clone size: -; D gene: TRBD2; V gene: TRBV4-1; CDR3 DNA: TGCGCCAGCAGCCTATCTGCCCTAGCGGGGAGCACAGATACGCAGTATTTT; CDR3 protein: CASSLSALAGSTDTQYF
J gene: TRBJ2-7; clone size: -; D gene: -; V gene: TRBV14; CDR3 DNA: TGTGCCAGCAGCCAAGATTCAGGGGTCTCCTACGAGCAGTACTTC; CDR3 protein: CASSQDSGVSYEQYF
J gene: TRBJ2-5; clone size: -; D gene: -; V gene: TRBV11-2; CDR3 DNA: TGTGCCAGCAGCCCCGGGACCCAGCCTTCTCAAGAGACCCAGTACTTC; CDR3 protein: CASSPGTQPSQETQYF
J gene: TRBJ2-3; clone size: -; D gene: TRBD2; V gene: TRBV13; CDR3 DNA: TGTGCCAGCCTAGCGGGGGGCACAGATACGCAGTATTTT; CDR3 protein: CASLAGGTDTQYF
J gene: TRBJ2-5; clone size: -; D gene: -; V gene: TRBV12-5; CDR3 DNA: TGTGCTAGTGGTTTCTCACAGGGAGTGGGACAAGAGACCCAGTACTTC; CDR3 protein: CASGFSQGVGQETQYF
J gene: TRBJ2-2; clone size: few; D gene: TRBD1; V gene: TRBV30; CDR3 DNA: TGTGCCCTTAATACAGGGGTCGACCGAACCGGGGAGCTGTTTTTT; CDR3 protein: CALNTGVDRTGELFF
J gene: TRBJ2-2; clone size: -; D gene: -; V gene: TRBV6-5; CDR3 DNA: TGTGCCAGCAGTTACGGCGGGGACACCGGGGAGCTGTTTTTT; CDR3 protein: CASSYGGDTGELFF
J gene: TRBJ2-3; clone size: -; D gene: -; V gene: TRBV27; CDR3 DNA: TGTGCCAGCAGTTCAACGGGGGGCACAGATACGCAGTATTTT; CDR3 protein: CASSSTGGTDTQYF
J gene: TRBJ2-5; clone size: -; D gene: -; V gene: TRBV2; CDR3 DNA: TGTGCCAGCAGTGGCCAGGGGGAGACCCAGTACTTC; CDR3 protein: CASSGQGETQYF
J gene: TRBJ2-5; clone size: once; D gene: TRBD2; V gene: TRBV9; CDR3 DNA: TGTGCCAGCAGCGTAAGGCGGGGGCAAGAGACCCAGTACTTC; CDR3 protein: CASSVRRGQETQYF
J gene: TRBJ2-1; clone size: once; D gene: -; V gene: TRBV15; CDR3 DNA: TGTGCCACCAGCAGTCGGCAGGGCGTCAATGAGCAGTTCTTC; CDR3 protein: CATSSRQGVNEQFF
J gene: TRBJ2-1; clone size: -; D gene: -; V gene: TRBV29-1; CDR3 DNA: TGCAGCGCAGAAGGGGGGGGATACAATGAGCAGTTCTTC; CDR3 protein: CSAEGGGYNEQFF
J gene: TRBJ2-7; clone size: -; D gene: TRBD2; V gene: TRBV9; CDR3 DNA: TGTGCCAGCAGCGTCGGACTAGCGGGGTCCTACGAGCAGTACTTC; CDR3 protein: CASSVGLAGSYEQYF
J gene: TRBJ1-1; clone size: -; D gene: -; V gene: TRBV27; CDR3 DNA: TGTGCCAGCACCCCACAGGGACTGAACACTGAAGCTTTCTTT; CDR3 protein: CASTPQGLNTEAFF
J gene: TRBJ2-1; clone size: -; D gene: TRBD1; V gene: TRBV30; CDR3 DNA: TGTGCCTGGAGAGACACAGGGGGCACCTACAATGAGCAGTTCTTC; CDR3 protein: CAWRDTGGTYNEQFF
J gene: TRBJ2-5; clone size: -; D gene: -; V gene: TRBV21-1; CDR3 DNA: TGTGCCAGCAGCAAAGAATCTAGCGGGGCCTCTCAAGAGACCCAGTACTTC; CDR3 protein: CASSKESSGASQETQYF
J gene: TRBJ2-5; clone size: -; D gene: -; V gene: TRBV4-1; CDR3 DNA: TGCGCCAGCAGCCAAGTTACAGGCAGCCAAGAGACCCAGTACTTC; CDR3 protein: CASSQVTGSQETQYF
J gene: TRBJ2-4; clone size: -; D gene: TRBD1; V gene: TRBV5-1; CDR3 DNA: TGCGCCAGCAGCCCCGGGACAGGGGGTCACAGGGCCAAAAACATTCAGTACTTC; CDR3 protein: CASSPGTGGHRAKNIQYF
J gene: TRBJ1-6; clone size: -; D gene: -; V gene: TRBV5-1; CDR3 DNA: TGCGCCAGCAGCTTTGGTGTGGGGTGGGATTCACCCCTCCACTTT; CDR3 protein: CASSFGVGWDSPLHF